This T cell receptor beta chain emerged from a study of blood T cells in healthy people across ages. About 10 milliliters of peripheral blood were drawn from each donor. The germline V gene encodes CDR1 GTSNPN and CDR2 SVGIG (reference sequence). Trimming took off 7 bases at V and 2 bases at J, with 14 bases between the two ends. CDR3 size: 13 residues. Using a J-beta primer mix together with a sample-barcoded 5' primer, a second PCR was run for roughly 7 to 11 cycles. One entry per CDR3 protein results from TCRdb running MiXCR on the 5' RACE reads. This table has 450,000 to 650,000 distinct CDR3 sequences, 24% appearing once. These sequences were also reported in another study, on T cells of mothers and their children.

This chain uses TRBV30 with TRBJ2-5, with TRBD2 as a possible D gene (5 bases). This sequence originates from a boy between 10 and 17 years old in good health. The sequenced material came from blood. CDR3 DNA: TGTGCCTTGTCCGGACGGGAACAAGAGACCCAGTACTTC. This sequence encodes CALSGREQETQYF.